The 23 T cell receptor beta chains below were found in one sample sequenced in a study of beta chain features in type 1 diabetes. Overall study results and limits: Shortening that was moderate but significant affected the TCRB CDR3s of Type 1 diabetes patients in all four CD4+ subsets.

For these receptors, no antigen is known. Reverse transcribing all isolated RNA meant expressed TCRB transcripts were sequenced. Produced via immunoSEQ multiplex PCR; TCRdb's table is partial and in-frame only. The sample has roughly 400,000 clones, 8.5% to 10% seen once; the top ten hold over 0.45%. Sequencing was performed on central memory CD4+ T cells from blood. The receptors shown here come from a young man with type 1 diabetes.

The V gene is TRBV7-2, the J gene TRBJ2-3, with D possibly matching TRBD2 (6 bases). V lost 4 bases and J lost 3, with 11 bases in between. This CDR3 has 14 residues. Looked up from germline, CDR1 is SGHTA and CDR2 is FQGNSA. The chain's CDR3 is CASSSGTGTDTQYF. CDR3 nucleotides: TGTGCCAGCAGCTCCGGGACTGGGACAGATACGCAGTATTTT.

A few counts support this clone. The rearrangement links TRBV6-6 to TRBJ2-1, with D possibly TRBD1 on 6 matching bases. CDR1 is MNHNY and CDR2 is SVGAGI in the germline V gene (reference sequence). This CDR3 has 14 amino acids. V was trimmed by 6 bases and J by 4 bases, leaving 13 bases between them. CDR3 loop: CASRAGVGYNEQFF. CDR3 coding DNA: TGTGCCAGCAGAGCAGGGGTTGGATACAATGAGCAGTTCTTC.

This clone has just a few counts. In DNA, the CDR3 is TGTGCCAGCAGTTTAAGATCGGGCTACGAGCAGTACTTC. This codes for CASSLRSGYEQYF. This sequence joins TRBV27 and TRBJ2-7; D uncertain. V lost 2 bases and J 3 bases, leaving 8 bases between the germline ends. This CDR3 contains 13 residues. CDR1 and CDR2 (germline): MNHEY, SMNVEV (reference sequence).

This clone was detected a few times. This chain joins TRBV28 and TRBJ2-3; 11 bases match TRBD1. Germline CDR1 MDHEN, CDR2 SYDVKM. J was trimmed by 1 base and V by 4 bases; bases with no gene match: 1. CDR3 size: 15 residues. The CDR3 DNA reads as TGTGCCAGCAGTTGGACAGGGGGCCGCACAGATACGCAGTATTTT. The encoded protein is CASSWTGGRTDTQYF. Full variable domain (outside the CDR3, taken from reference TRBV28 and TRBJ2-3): DVKVTQSSRYLVKRTGEKVFLECVQDMDHENMFWYRQDPGLGLRLIYFSYDVKMKEKGDIPEGYSVSREKKERFSLILESASTNQTSMYLCASSWTGGRTDTQYFGPGTRLTVL.

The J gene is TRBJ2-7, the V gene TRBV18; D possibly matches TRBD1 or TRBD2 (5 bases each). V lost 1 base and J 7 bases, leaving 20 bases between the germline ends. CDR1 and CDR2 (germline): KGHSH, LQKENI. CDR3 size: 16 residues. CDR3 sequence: CASSPRTGTVGGEQYF. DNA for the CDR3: TGTGCCAGCTCACCACGGACCGGGACGGTTGGTGGTGAGCAGTACTTC.

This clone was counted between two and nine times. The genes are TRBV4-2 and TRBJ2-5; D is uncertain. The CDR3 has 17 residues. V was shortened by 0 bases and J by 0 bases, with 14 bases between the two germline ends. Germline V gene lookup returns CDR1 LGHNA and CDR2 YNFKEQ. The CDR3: CASSQDFARSNQETQYF. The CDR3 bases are TGTGCCAGCAGCCAAGATTTCGCGCGGAGTAACCAAGAGACCCAGTACTTC.

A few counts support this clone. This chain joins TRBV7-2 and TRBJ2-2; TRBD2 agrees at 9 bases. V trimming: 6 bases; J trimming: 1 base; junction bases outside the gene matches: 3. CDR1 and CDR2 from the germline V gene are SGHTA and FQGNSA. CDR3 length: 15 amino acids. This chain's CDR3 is CASSVTSGNTGELFF. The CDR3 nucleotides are TGTGCCAGCAGTGTGACTAGCGGGAACACCGGGGAGCTGTTTTTT. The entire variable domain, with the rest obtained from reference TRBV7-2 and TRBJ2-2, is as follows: GAGVSQSPSNKVTEKGKDVELRCDPISGHTALYWYRQSLGQGLEFLIYFQGNSAPDKSGLPSDRFSAERTGGSVSTLTIQRTQQEDSAVYLCASSVTSGNTGELFFGEGSRLTVL.

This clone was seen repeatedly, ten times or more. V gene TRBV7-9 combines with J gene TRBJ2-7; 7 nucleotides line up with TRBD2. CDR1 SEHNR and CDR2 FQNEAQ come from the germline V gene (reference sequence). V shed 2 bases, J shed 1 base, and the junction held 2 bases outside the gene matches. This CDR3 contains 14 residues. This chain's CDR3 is CASSLQGGSYEQYF. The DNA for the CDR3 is TGTGCCAGCAGCTTACAGGGAGGGTCCTACGAGCAGTACTTC. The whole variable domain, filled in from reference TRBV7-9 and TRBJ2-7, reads DTGVSQNPRHKITKRGQNVTFRCDPISEHNRLYWYRQTLGQGPEFLTYFQNEAQLEKSRLLSDRFSAERPKGSFSTLEIQRTEQGDSAMYLCASSLQGGSYEQYFGPGTRLTVT.

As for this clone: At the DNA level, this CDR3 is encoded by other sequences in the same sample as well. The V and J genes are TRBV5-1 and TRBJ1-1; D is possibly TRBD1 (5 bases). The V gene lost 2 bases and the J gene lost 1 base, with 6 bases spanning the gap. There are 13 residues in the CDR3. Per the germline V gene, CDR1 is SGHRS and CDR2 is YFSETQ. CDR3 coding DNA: TGCGCCAGCAGCTTTGACAGGAACACTGAAGCTTTCTTT. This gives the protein CASSFDRNTEAFF.

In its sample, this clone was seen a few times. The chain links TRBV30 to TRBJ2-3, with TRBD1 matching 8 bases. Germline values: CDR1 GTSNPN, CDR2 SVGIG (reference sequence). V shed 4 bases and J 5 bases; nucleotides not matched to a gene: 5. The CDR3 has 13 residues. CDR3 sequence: CAWKRTGLDTQYF. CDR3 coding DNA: TGTGCCTGGAAACGGACAGGGTTAGATACGCAGTATTTT. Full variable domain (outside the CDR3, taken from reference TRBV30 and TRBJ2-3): SQTIHQWPATLVQPVGSPLSLECTVEGTSNPNLYWYRQAAGRGLQLLFYSVGIGQISSEVPQNLSASRPQDRQFILSSKKLLLSDSGFYLCAWKRTGLDTQYFGPGTRLTVL.

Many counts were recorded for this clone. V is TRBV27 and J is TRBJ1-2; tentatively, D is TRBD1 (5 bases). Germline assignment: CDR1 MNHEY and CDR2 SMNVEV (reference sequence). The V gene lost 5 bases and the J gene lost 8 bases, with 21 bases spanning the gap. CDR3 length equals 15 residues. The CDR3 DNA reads TGTGCCAGCAGTAAAATGGGGCAGGGACTAAAAGGCTACACCTTC. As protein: CASSKMGQGLKGYTF.

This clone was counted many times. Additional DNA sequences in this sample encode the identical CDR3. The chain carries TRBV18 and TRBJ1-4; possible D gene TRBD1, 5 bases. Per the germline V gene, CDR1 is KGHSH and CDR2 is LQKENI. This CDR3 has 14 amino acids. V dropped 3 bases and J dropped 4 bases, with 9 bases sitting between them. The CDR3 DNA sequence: TGTGCCAGCTCACCGGGACCGTTTAATGAAAAACTGTTTTTT. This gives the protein CASSPGPFNEKLFF.

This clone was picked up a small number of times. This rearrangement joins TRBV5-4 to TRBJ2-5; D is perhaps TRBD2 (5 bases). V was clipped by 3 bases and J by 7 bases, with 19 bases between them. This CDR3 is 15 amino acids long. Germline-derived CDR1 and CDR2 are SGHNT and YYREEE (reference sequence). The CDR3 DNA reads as TGTGCCAGCAGCTCTCTTCCGGACTCGTCGGGGACCCAGTACTTC. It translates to CASSSLPDSSGTQYF. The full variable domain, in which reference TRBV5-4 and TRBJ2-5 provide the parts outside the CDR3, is ETGVTQSPTHLIKTRGQQVTLRCSSQSGHNTVSWYQQALGQGPQFIFQYYREEENGRGNFPPRFSGLQFPNYSSELNVNALELDDSALYLCASSSLPDSSGTQYFGPGTRLLVL.

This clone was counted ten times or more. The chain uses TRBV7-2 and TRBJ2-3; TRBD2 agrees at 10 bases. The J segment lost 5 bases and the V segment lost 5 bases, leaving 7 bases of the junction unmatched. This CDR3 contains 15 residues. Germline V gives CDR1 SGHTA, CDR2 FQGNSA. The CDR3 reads CASSRAGGPGDTQYF. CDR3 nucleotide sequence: TGTGCCAGCAGCCGAGCGGGAGGGCCGGGAGATACGCAGTATTTT.

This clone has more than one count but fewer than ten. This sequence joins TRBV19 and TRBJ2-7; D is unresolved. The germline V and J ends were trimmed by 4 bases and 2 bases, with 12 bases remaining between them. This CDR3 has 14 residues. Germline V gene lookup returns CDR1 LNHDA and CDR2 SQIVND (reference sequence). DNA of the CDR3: TGTGCCAGTAGTACCCAGTGGGGTGCCTACGAGCAGTACTTC. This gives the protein CASSTQWGAYEQYF. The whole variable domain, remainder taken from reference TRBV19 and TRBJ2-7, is DGGITQSPKYLFRKEGQNVTLSCEQNLNHDAMYWYRQDPGQGLRLIYYSQIVNDFQKGDIAEGYSVSREKKESFPLTVTSAQKNPTAFYLCASSTQWGAYEQYFGPGTRLTVT.

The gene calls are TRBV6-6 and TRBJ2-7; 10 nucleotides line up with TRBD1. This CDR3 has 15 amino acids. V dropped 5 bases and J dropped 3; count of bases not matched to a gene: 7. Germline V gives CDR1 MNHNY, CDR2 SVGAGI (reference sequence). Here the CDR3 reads CASSNRGTGVYEQYF. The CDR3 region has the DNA TGTGCCAGCAGTAACCGGGGGACAGGGGTCTACGAGCAGTACTTC.

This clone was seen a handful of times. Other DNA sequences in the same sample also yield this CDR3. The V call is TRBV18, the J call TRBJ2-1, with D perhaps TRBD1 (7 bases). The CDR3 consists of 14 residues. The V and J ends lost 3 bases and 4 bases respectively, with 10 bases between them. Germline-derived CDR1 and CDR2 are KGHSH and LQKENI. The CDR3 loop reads CASSPQGGYNEQFF. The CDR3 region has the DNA TGTGCCAGCTCACCTCAGGGGGGATACAATGAGCAGTTCTTC.

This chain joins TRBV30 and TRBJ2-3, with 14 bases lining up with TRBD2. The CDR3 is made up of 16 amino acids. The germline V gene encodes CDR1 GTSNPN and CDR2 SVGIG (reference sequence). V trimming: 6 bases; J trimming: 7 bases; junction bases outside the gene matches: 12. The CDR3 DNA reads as TGTGCCTGTGGGACTAGCGGGAGCGCCACGGTGAATACGCAGTATTTT. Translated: CACGTSGSATVNTQYF.

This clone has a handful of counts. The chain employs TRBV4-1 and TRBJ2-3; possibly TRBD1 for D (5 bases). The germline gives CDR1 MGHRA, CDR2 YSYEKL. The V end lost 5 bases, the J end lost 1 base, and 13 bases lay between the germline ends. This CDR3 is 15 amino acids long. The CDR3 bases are TGCGCCAGCAGCGAACCCGGCAGGGGCACAGATACGCAGTATTTT. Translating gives CASSEPGRGTDTQYF.

CDR3 in amino acids: CASSYLISSYNEQFF. The CDR3 nucleotides read TGTGCCAGCAGTTACCTGATAAGCTCCTACAATGAGCAGTTCTTC. V usage is TRBV5-6 and J usage is TRBJ2-1, with D uncertain. The CDR3 is made up of 15 amino acids. The germline CDR1 and CDR2 sequences are SGHDT and YYEEEE. Trimming shortened V by 5 bases and J by 0 bases, and 12 bases separated the two germline ends.

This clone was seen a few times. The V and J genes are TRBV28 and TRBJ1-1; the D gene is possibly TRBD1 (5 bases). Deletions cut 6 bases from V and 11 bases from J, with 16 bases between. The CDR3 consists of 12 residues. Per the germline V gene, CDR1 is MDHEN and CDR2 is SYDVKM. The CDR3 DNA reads TGTGCCAGCAGCGATCCCCAGGGTCAGGCTTTCTTT. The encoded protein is CASSDPQGQAFF. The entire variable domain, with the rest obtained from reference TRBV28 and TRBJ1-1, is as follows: DVKVTQSSRYLVKRTGEKVFLECVQDMDHENMFWYRQDPGLGLRLIYFSYDVKMKEKGDIPEGYSVSREKKERFSLILESASTNQTSMYLCASSDPQGQAFFGQGTRLTVV.

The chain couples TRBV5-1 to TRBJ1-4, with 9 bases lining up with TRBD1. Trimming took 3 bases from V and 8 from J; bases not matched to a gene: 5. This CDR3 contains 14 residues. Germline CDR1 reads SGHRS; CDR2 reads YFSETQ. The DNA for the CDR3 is TGCGCCAGCAGCTCGACAGGGGGTAGCGAAAAACTGTTTTTT. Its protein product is CASSSTGGSEKLFF.

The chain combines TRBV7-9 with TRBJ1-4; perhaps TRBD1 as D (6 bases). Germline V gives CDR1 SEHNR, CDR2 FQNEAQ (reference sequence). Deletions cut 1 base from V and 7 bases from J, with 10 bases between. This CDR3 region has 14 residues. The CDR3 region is CASSLDAGAEKLFF. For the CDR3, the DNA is TGTGCCAGCAGCTTAGATGCAGGGGCTGAAAAACTGTTTTTT. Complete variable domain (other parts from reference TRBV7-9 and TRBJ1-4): DTGVSQNPRHKITKRGQNVTFRCDPISEHNRLYWYRQTLGQGPEFLTYFQNEAQLEKSRLLSDRFSAERPKGSFSTLEIQRTEQGDSAMYLCASSLDAGAEKLFFGSGTQLSVL.